This T cell receptor beta chain is from a study of blood T cell repertoires in COVID-19. Study context: Italy, Spain and the United States were the sources of the convalescent and acute COVID-19 samples. PBMCs, B-cell-depleted T cells, or T cells were the source of the cDNA or gDNA that made up the material.

Authors' processing steps: Quantification of nucleated cells was approximated via reference gene primer amplification. Libraries were prepared by immunoSEQ multiplex PCR; TCRdb keeps only in-frame clonotypes and omits some of them. The V and J calls and clone size are taken from that table; D and trimming were inferred from the DNA. The data contain roughly 180,000 clones, around 85% of them seen just once; the ten biggest clones take up around 20%. V was shortened by 4 bases and J by 1 base, with 7 bases between the two germline ends. Germline V gene sequence: CDR1 SNHLY, CDR2 FYNNEI. This CDR3 contains 13 residues.

The chain carries TRBV2 and TRBJ2-5; D not certain. Sequenced sample: peripheral blood. This clonotype was obtained from a man in his 70s with active or convalescent COVID-19. This chain's CDR3 is CASSVRSQETQYF. DNA of the CDR3: TGTGCCAGCAGTGTTCGGTCCCAAGAGACCCAGTACTTC. The full variable domain, with the rest looked up from reference TRBV2 and TRBJ2-5, is EPEVTQTPSHQVTQMGQEVILRCVPISNHLYFYWYRQILGQKVEFLVSFYNNEISEKSEIFDDQFSVERPDGSNFTLKIRSTKLEDSAMYFCASSVRSQETQYFGPGTRLLVL.